This T cell receptor beta chain was observed in a study of neurological immune-mediated disorders. The J segment lost 5 bases and the V segment lost 7 bases, leaving 10 bases of the junction unmatched. Per germline, CDR1 DFQATT and CDR2 SNEGSKA (reference sequence). The CDR3 loop spans 14 amino acids. This clonotype was counted at least ten times. Its antigen is unknown. The time point was: longitudinal time-point 3. Overall study findings and caveats: Among expanded clones, no CDR3 amino acid sequences were shared across subjects, a pattern suggesting private repertoires in all groups.

In TCRdb, the 5' RACE reads were re-called with MiXCR into one record per CDR3 protein. Of some 80,000 distinct CDR3 sequences listed, 4.3% are singletons. Sequencing input: PBMCs. The chain is built from TRBV20-1 and TRBJ2-2, with 7 bases matching TRBD1. This TCR was sampled from a woman in her sixties or seventies with multiple sclerosis. Here the CDR3 DNA reads TGCAGTGTTCGAGAGGGGGCTTATACCGGGGAGCTGTTTTTT. This codes for CSVREGAYTGELFF.